This TCR beta chain came from a study of radiotherapy plus CTLA-4 blockade in lung cancer (dated by TCRdb to 2017 to 2018). Looking at the study overall: Among the enrolled patients, about 20% had an objective response, and about 30% reached disease control.

Receptors were amplified or captured by the immunoSEQ multiplex PCR assay. Drawn from immuneACCESS, this table holds only the in-frame rearrangements with V and J called that TCRdb kept. Clones are partly lost; checked studies trace under half to an unresolved V gene and leave the rest unexplained. This sample lists tens of thousands of clones; 83% were detected once. The top ten clones comprise 0.75% to 0.85% of the sample. In this study, focal radiation therapy paired with CTLA-4 blockade (ipilimumab) was tested in patients who had chemo-refractory metastatic non-small-cell lung cancer. Broader findings and caveats from the paper: The strongest predictors of response were reported to be early dynamic shifts in blood T cell clones along with a rise in serum interferon-beta following radiation. After treatment with radiotherapy and ipilimumab, TCR clones that originated in tumors expanded in peripheral blood.

The V end gives up 5 bases and the J end 15 bases, leaving 5 bases in the junction not matched to a gene. Inclusive of the bounding cysteine and phenylalanine, the CDR3 is 11 residues long. Only CDR3 DNA is held: 33 bases, read in frame from base 1. Sequences MNHEY (CDR1) and SVGAGI (CDR2) are obtained from the germline V gene. Points on this clone: The specificity of this receptor is unknown. No base-level quality is on record; no much larger clone is a single base apart.

The chain is made from TRBV6-5 and TRBJ2-1; a stretch of 9 junction bases matches TRBD1. The receptor's source is a human donor with non-small cell lung cancer who had stable disease on radiotherapy plus ipilimumab. Sequencing was performed on peripheral blood, taken from a patient treated with radiotherapy plus ipilimumab. The sequence in DNA is TGTGCCAGCAGTGTGGGACAGGGCCTGTTCTTC. It encodes CASSVGQGLFF.